This T cell receptor (beta chain) was recovered during a study of blood T cell repertoires in COVID-19. Sequencing was performed with immunoSEQ multiplex PCR; in TCRdb, only in-frame clones are kept and a portion is missing. This sample has about 220,000 clones, with approximately 80% found just once. Per germline, CDR1 SGHTA and CDR2 FQGNSA. Trimming pared 2 bases from V and 0 bases from J, leaving 16 bases between. This CDR3 is 17 amino acids long. The table lists this clone with a few counts. The origin of this receptor is a woman aged 60 to 75 who had recovered from COVID-19. This chain connects TRBV7-2 to TRBJ1-1; possibly TRBD1 for D (6 bases). The sample was PBMCs or T cells enriched from blood (not recorded which). This chain's CDR3 is CASSLNFWGGMNTEAFF. As DNA, the CDR3 is TGTGCCAGCAGCTTAAACTTTTGGGGGGGCATGAACACTGAAGCTTTCTTT.